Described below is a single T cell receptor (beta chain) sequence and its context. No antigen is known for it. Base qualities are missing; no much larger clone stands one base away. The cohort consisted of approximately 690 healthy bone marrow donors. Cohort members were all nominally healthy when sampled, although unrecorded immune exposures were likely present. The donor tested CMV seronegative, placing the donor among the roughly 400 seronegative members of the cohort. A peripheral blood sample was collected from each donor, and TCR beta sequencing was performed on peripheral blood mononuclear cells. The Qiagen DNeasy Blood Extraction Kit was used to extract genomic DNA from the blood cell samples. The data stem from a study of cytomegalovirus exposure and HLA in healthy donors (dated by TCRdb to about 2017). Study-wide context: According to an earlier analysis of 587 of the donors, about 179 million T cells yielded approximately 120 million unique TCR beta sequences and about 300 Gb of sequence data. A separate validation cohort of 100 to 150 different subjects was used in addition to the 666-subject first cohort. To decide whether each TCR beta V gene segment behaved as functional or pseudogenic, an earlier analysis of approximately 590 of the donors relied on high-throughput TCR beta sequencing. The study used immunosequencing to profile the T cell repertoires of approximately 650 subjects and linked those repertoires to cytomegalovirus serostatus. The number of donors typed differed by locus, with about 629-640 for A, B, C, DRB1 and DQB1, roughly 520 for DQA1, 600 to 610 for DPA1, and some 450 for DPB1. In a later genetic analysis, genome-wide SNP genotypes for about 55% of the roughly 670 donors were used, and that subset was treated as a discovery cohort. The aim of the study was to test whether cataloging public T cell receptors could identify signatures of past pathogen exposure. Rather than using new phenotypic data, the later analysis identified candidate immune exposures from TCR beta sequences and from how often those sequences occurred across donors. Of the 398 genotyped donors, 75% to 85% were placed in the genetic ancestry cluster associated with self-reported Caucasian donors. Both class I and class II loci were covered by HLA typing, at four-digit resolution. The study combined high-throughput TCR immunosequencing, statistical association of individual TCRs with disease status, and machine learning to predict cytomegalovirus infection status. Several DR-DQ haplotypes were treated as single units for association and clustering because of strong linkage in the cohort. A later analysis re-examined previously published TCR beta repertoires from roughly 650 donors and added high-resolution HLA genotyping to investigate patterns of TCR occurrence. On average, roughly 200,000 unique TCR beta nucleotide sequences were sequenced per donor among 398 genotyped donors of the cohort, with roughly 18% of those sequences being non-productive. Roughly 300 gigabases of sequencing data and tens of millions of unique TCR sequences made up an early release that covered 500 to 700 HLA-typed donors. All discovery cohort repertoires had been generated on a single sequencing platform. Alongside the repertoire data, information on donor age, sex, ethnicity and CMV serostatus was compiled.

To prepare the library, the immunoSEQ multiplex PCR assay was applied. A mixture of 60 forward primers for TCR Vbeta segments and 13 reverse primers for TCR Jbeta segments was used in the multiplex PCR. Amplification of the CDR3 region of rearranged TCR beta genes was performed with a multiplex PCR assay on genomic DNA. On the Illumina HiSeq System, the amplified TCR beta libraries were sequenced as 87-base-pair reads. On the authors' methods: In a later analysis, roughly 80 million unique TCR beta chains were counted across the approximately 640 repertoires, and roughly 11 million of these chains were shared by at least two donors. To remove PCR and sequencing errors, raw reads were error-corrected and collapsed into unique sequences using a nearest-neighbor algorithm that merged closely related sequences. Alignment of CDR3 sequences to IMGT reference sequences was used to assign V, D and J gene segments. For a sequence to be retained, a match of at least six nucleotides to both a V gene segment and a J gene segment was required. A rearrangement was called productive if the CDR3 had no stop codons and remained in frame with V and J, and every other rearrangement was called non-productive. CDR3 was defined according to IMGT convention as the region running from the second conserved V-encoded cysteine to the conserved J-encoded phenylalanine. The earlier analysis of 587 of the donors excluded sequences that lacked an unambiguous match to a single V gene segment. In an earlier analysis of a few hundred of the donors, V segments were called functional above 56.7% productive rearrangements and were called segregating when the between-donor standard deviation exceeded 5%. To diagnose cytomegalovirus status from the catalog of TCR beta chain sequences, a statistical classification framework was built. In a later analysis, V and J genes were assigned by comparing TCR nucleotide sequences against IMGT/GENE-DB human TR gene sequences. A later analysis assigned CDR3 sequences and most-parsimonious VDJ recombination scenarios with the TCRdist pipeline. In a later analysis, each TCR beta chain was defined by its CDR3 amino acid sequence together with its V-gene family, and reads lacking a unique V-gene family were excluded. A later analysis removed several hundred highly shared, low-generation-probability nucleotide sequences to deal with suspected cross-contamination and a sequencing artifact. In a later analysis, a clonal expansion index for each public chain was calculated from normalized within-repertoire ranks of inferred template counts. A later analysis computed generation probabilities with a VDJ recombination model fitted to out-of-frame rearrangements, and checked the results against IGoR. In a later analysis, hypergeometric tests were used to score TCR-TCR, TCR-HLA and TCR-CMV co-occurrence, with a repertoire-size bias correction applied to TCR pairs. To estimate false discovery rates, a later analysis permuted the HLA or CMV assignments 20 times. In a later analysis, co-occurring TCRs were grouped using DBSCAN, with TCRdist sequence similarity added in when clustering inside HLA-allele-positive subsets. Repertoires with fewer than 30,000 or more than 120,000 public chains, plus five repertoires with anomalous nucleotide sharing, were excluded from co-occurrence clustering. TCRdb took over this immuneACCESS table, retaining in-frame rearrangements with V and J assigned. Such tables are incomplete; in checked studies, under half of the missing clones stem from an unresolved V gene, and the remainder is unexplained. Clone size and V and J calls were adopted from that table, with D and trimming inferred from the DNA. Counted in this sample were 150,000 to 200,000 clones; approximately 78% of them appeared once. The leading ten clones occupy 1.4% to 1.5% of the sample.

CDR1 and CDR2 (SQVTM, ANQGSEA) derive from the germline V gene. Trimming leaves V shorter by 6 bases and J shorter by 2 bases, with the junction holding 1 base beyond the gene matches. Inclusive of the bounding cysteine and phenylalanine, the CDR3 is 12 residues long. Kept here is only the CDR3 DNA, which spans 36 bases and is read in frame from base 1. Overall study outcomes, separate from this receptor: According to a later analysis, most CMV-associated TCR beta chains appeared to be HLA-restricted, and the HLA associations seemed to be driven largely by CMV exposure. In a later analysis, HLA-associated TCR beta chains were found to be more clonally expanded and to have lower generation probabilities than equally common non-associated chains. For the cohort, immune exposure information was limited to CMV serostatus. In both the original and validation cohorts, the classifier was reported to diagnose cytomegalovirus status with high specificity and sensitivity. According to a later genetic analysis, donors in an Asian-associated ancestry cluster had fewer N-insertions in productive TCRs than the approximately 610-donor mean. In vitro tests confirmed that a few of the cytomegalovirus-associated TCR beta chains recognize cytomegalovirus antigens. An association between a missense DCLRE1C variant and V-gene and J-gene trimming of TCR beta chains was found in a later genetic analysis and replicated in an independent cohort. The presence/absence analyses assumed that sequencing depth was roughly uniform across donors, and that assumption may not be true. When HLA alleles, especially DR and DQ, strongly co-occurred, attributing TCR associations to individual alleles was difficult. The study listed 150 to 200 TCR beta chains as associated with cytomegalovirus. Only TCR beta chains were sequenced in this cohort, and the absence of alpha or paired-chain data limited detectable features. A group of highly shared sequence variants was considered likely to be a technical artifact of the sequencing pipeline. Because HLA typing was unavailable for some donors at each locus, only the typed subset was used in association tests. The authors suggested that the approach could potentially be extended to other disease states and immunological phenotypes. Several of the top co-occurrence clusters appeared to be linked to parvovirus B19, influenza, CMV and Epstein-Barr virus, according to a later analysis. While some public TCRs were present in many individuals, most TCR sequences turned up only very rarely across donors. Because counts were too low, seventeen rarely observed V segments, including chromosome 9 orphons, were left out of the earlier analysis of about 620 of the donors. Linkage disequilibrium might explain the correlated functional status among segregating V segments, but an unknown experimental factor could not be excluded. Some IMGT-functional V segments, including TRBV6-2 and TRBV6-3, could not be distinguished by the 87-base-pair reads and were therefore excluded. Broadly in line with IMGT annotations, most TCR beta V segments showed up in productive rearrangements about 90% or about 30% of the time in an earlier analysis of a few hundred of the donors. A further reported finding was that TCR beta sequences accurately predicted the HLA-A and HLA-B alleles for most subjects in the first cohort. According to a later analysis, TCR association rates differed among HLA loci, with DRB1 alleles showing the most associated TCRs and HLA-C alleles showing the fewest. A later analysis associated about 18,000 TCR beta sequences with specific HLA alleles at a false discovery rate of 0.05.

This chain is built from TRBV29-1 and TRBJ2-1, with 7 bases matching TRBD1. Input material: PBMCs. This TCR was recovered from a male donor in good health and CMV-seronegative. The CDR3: CSVGQTYNEQFF. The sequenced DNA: TGCAGCGTGGGACAGACCTACAATGAGCAGTTCTTC.